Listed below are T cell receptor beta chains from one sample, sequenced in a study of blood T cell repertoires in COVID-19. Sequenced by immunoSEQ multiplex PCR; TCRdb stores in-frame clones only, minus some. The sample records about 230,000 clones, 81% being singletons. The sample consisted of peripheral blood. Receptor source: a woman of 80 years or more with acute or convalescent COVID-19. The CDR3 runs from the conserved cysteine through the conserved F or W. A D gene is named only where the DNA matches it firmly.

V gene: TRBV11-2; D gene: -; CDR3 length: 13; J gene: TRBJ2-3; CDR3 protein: CASSLGRVDTQYF
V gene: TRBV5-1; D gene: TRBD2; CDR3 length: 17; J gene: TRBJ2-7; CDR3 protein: CASSLGPKASGNYEQYF
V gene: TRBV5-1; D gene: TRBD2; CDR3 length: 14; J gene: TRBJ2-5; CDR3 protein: CASSTSGGPETQYF
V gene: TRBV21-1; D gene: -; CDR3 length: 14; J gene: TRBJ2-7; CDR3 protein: CASSKSSGSYEQYF
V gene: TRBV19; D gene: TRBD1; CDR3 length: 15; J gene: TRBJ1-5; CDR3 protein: CASSMDRGIGQPQHF
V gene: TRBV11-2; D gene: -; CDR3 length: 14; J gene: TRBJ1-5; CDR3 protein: CASSSGQSNQPQHF
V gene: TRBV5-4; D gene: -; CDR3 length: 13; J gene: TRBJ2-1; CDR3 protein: CASSIVLDNEQFF
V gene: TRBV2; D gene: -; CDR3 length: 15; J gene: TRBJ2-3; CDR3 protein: CASSGAFRVQDTQYF
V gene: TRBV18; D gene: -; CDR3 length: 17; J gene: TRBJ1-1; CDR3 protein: CASSRQESRGGVTEAFF
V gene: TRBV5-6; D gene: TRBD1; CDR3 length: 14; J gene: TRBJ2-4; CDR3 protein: CASSNQGAISIQYF
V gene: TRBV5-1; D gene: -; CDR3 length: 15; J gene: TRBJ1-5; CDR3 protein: CASSLEPGGNQPQHF
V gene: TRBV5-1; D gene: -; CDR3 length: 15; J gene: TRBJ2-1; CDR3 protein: CASSLEDSSYNEQFF
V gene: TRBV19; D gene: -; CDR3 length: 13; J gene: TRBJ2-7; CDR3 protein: CASSIGLTYEQYF
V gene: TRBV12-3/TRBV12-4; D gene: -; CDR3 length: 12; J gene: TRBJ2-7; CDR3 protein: CASSLKSQGQYF
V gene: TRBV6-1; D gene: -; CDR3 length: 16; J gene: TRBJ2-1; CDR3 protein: CASSEIGGGLYNEQFF
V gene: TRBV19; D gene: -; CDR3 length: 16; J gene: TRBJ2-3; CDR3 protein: CASSIWGRINTDTQYF
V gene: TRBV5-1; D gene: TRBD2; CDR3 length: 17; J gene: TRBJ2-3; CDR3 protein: CASSLLLSSGGTDTQYF
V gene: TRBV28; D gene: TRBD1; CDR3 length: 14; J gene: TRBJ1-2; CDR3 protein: CASSPPGTDYGYTF
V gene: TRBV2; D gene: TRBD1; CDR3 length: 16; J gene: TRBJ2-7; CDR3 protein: CASSATDRQGTYEQYF
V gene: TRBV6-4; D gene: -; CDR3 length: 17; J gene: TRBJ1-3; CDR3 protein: CASSDSMKRARGNTIYF
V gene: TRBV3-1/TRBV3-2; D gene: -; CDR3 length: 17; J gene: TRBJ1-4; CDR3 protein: CASSLSAPGLKNEKLFF